A selection of T cell receptor beta chains follows, all from one sample in a study of cytomegalovirus exposure and HLA in healthy donors. Assay: immunoSEQ multiplex PCR; the TCRdb copy retains only in-frame clones and omits some. The sample data list about 120,000 clones. Material for sequencing was PBMCs. The receptors were gathered from a man aged 30-40 years in good health and CMV-seronegative. CDR3s include the opening cysteine and the closing phenylalanine or tryptophan. The order of the fields is D gene, J gene, V gene, CDR3 protein, CDR3 DNA. A D gene is named only where the DNA matches it firmly.

D: NA; J: TRBJ2-1; V: TRBV10-3; CDR3: CAISAYRALTSNEQFF; DNA: TGTGCCATCAGTGCCTACAGAGCCCTAACGTCCAATGAGCAGTTCTTC
D: TRBD2; J: TRBJ2-7; V: TRBV6-5; CDR3: CASSYQRGPPYEQYF; DNA: TGTGCCAGCAGTTACCAGCGGGGGCCCCCCTACGAGCAGTACTTC
D: NA; J: TRBJ2-5; V: TRBV4-1; CDR3: CASSQDLTIQETQYF; DNA: TGCGCCAGCAGCCAAGATCTGACTATCCAAGAGACCCAGTACTTC
D: NA; J: TRBJ1-2; V: TRBV5-1; CDR3: CASSLTAGIDGYTF; DNA: TGCGCCAGCAGCTTAACTGCAGGAATCGATGGCTACACCTTC
D: TRBD2; J: TRBJ2-2; V: TRBV11-1; CDR3: CASSSVAGATNTGELFF; DNA: TGTGCCAGCAGCTCAGTAGCGGGGGCTACGAACACCGGGGAGCTGTTTTTT
D: NA; J: TRBJ2-1; V: TRBV6-6; CDR3: CASSQGTNPTGEQFF; DNA: TGTGCCAGCAGCCAAGGGACAAATCCTACGGGTGAGCAGTTCTTC
D: NA; J: TRBJ1-1; V: TRBV29-1; CDR3: CSAGGGWGMNTEAFF; DNA: TGCAGCGCCGGGGGGGGCTGGGGAATGAACACTGAAGCTTTCTTT
D: TRBD1; J: TRBJ1-2; V: TRBV6-5; CDR3: CASSYLRTGDGYTF; DNA: TGTGCCAGCAGTTACCTACGGACAGGGGATGGCTACACCTTC
D: TRBD2; J: TRBJ2-5; V: TRBV2; CDR3: CASRAAGGETQYF; DNA: TGTGCCAGCAGGGCGGCGGGGGGGGAGACCCAGTACTTC
D: NA; J: TRBJ1-1; V: TRBV9; CDR3: CASSSLPGARGTEAFF; DNA: TGTGCCAGCAGCTCGCTCCCGGGAGCCCGAGGAACTGAAGCTTTCTTT
D: TRBD1; J: TRBJ1-2; V: TRBV7-6; CDR3: CASSPWTGEMGDYGYTF; DNA: TGTGCCAGCAGCCCCTGGACAGGGGAAATGGGGGACTATGGCTACACCTTC
D: TRBD1; J: TRBJ2-7; V: TRBV12-5; CDR3: CASASQGASYEQYF; DNA: TGTGCTAGTGCCTCACAGGGGGCCTCCTACGAGCAGTACTTC
D: NA; J: TRBJ1-2; V: TRBV19; CDR3: CASSIDRNYGYTF; DNA: TGTGCCAGTAGTATCGACAGGAACTATGGCTACACCTTC
D: NA; J: TRBJ1-2; V: TRBV12-2; CDR3: CASRPIGTGSPYGYTF; DNA: TGTGCAAGTCGCCCCATCGGGACAGGGAGTCCCTATGGCTACACCTTC
D: NA; J: TRBJ1-1; V: TRBV29-1; CDR3: CSVEGGENTEAFF; DNA: TGCAGCGTTGAAGGGGGAGAGAACACTGAAGCTTTCTTT